This T cell receptor beta chain was profiled in a study of T cell responses to AZD1222 COVID-19 vaccine. About the study: The analysis combined second doses at about 4 or about 12 weeks.

Germline V gene data show CDR1 as SGHAT and CDR2 as FQNNGV. V was cut by 0 bases and J by 8 bases, with 22 bases left in between. This CDR3 has 17 amino acids. Points from the study as a whole: The CD4 TCRs associated with vaccination extended across spike and predominated at 160-218 and 743-854. Recipients of two AZD1222 doses showed rising Spike-specific TCR breadth and depth. Repertoire samples came only from after the peak T cell response.

Measured with immunoSEQ multiplex PCR; TCRdb has only the in-frame clones, and not every one. The table includes fewer than 200,000 clones, 85% to 90% detected once. Details on this clone: Its antigen is not identified.

Source: peripheral blood, taken on day 0 of AZD1222 vaccination. The V and J genes are TRBV11-2 and TRBJ1-2; D remains unclear. The sequence was obtained from an adult in good health. The CDR3 reads CASSLDPNPEGFAGYTF. The DNA of the CDR3 is TGTGCCAGCAGCTTAGACCCTAACCCGGAGGGTTTCGCCGGCTACACCTTC.